A few counts support the clone carrying this T cell receptor beta chain. Its antigen is not known. Expressed TCRB transcripts were sequenced, since all the RNA that had been isolated was reverse transcribed. Libraries were prepared by immunoSEQ multiplex PCR; TCRdb keeps only in-frame clonotypes and omits some of them. The table includes over 200,000 clones, 11% detected once. From germline, CDR1 is MRHNA and CDR2 SNTAGT. Trimming took off 2 bases at V and 5 bases at J, with 12 bases between the two ends. This CDR3 is built from 14 residues. This entry belongs to a study of beta chain features in type 1 diabetes. General study results and limits: Shorter TCRB CDR3s, moderately but significantly so, marked every one of the four CD4+ subsets in Type 1 diabetes patients.

The chain is built from TRBV6-4 and TRBJ1-2, with D perhaps matching TRBD1 (5 bases). Source material: naive CD4+ T cells from blood. The clonotype originates from a man aged 25-45 years with type 1 diabetes. The CDR3 sequence: CASSDPSGRYGYTF. The CDR3 nucleotides read TGTGCCAGCAGTGACCCCTCAGGGCGATATGGCTACACCTTC.